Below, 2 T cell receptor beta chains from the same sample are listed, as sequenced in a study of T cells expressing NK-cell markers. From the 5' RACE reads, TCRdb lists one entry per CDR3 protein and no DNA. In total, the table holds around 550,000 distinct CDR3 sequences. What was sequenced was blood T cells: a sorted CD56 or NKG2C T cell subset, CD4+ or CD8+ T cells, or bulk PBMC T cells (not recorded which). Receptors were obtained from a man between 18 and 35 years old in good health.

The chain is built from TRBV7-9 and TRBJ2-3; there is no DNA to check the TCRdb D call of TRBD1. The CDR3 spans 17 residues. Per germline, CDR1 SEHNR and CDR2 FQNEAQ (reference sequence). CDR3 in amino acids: CASSLTGTGALADTQYF.

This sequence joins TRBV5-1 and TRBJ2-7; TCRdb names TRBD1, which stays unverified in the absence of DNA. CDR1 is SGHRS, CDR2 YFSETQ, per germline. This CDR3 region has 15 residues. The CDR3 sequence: CASSLIGVRQFEQYF.